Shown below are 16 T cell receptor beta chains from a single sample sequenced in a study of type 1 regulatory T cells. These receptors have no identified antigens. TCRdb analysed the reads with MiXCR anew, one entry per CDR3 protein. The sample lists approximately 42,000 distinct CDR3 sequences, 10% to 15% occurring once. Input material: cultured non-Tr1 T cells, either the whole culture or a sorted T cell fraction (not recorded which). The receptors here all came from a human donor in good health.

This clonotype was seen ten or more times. The CDR3 loop is CASSRLAGLDNEQFF. The CDR3 region has the DNA TGCGCCAGCAGTCGTTTAGCGGGACTCGACAATGAGCAGTTCTTC. The chain joins TRBV5-1 to TRBJ2-1, with 8 positions matching TRBD2. J lost 5 bases, V lost 5 bases, and 9 bases had no gene match. The CDR3 spans 15 residues. Germline CDR1 and CDR2: SGHRS and YFSETQ.

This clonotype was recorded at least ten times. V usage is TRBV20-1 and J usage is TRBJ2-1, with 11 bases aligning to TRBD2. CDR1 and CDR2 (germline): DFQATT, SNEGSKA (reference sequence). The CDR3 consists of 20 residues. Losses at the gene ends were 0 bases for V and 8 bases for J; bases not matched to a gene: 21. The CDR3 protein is CSARDTRWGSGRAGLDEQFF. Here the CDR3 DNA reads TGCAGTGCTAGAGATACCCGGTGGGGTAGCGGGAGGGCCGGGCTTGATGAGCAGTTCTTC.

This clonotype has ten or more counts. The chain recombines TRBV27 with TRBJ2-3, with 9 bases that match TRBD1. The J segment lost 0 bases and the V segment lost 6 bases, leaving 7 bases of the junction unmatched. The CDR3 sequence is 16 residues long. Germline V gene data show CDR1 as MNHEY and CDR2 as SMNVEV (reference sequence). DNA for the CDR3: TGTGCCAGCAGAAGCCGGGACAGGGTTAGCACAGATACGCAGTATTTT. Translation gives CASRSRDRVSTDTQYF.

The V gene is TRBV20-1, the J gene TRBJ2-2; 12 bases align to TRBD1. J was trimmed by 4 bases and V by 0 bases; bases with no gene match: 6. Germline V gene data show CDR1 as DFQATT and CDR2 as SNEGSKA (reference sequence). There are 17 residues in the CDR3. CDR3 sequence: CSARDVGQGAPTGELFF. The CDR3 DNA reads TGCAGTGCTAGAGATGTGGGACAGGGGGCCCCCACCGGGGAGCTGTTTTTT.

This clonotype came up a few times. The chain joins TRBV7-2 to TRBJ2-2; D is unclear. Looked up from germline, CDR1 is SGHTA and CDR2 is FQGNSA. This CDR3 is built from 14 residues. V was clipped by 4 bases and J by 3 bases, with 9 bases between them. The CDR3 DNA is TGTGCCAGCAGCTCCCAGTGGGACACCGGGGAGCTGTTTTTT. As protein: CASSSQWDTGELFF.

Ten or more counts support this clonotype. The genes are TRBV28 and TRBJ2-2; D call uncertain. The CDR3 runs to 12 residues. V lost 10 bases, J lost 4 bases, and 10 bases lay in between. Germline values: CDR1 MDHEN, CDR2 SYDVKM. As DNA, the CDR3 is TGTGCCACCCGAGTAGGCACCGGGGAGCTGTTTTTT. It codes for CATRVGTGELFF.

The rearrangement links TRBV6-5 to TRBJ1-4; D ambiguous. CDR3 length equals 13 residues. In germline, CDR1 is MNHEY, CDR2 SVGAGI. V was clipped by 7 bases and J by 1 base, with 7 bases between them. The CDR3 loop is CASTTGTNEKLFF. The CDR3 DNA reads TGTGCCAGCACCACCGGAACTAATGAAAAACTGTTTTTT.

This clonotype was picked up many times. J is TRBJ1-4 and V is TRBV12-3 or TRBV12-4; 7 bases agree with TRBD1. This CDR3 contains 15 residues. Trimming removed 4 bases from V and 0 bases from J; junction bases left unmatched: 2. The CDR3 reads CASSSGTATNEKLFF. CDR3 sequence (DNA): TGTGCCAGCAGTTCGGGGACAGCAACTAATGAAAAACTGTTTTTT.

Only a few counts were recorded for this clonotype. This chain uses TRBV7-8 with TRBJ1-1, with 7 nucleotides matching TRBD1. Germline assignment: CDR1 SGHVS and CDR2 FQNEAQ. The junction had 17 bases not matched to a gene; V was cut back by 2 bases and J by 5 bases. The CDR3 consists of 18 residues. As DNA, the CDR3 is TGTGCCAGCAGCTTATTTATGTCCACTCGGGGACAGATAACTGAAGCTTTCTTT. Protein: CASSLFMSTRGQITEAFF.

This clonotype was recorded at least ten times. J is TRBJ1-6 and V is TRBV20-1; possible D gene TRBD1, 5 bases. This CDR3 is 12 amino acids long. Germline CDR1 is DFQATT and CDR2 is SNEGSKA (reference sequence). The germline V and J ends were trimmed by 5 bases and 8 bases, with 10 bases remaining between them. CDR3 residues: CSAWDGYSPLHF. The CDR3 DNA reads TGCAGTGCTTGGGACGGGTATTCACCCCTCCACTTT.

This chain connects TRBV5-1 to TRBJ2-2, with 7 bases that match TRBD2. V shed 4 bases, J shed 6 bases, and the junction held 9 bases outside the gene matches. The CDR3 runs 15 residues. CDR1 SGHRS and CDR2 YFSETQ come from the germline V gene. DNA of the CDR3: TGCGCCAGCAGCGAAGGGGACTACCCCCCCGGGGAGCTGTTTTTT. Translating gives CASSEGDYPPGELFF.

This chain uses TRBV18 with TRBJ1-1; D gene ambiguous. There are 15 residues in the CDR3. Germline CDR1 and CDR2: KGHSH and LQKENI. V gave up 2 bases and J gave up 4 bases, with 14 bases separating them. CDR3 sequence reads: CASSPGAEVGTEAFF. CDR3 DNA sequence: TGTGCCAGCTCACCAGGAGCGGAGGTAGGCACTGAAGCTTTCTTT.

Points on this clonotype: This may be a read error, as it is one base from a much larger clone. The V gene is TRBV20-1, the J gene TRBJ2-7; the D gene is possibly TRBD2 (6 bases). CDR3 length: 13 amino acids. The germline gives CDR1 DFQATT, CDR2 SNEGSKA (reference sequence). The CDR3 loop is CNARRDGSYEQYF. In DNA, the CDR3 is TGCAATGCTAGGCGGGACGGCTCCTACGAGCAGTACTTC.

CDR3 bases: TGTGCCAGCAGACTAGCGGGAGGTTTTTACAATGAGCAGTTCTTC. The encoded protein is CASRLAGGFYNEQFF. The gene calls are TRBV27 and TRBJ2-1; TRBD2 aligns across 12 bases. There are 15 residues in the CDR3. Unmatched junction bases numbered 4, after V lost 6 bases and J lost 4 bases. Germline CDR1 MNHEY, CDR2 SMNVEV (reference sequence).

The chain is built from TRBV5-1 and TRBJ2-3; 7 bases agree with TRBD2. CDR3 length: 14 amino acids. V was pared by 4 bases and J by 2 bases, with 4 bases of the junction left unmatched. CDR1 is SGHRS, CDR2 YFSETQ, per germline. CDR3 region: CASSASGHTDTQYF. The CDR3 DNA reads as TGCGCCAGCAGCGCTAGCGGACACACAGATACGCAGTATTTT.

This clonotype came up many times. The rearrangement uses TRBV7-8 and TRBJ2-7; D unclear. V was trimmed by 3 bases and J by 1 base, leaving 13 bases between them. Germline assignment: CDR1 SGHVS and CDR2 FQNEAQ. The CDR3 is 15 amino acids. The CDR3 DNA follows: TGTGCCAGCAGCTTCTCCACCTGGGCTTCCTACGAGCAGTACTTC. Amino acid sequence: CASSFSTWASYEQYF.